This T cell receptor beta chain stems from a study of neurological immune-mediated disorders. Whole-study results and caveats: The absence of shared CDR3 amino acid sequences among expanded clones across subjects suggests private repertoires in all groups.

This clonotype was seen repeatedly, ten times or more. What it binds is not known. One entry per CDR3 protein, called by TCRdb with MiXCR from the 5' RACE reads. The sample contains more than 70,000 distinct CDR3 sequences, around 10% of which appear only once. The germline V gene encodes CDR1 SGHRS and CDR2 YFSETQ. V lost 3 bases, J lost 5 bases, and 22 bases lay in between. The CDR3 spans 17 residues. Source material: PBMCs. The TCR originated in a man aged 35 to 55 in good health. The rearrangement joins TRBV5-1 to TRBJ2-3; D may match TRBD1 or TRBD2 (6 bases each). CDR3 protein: CASSSNTGSVGGDTQYF. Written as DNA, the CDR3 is TGCGCCAGCAGCTCGAATACAGGGAGCGTCGGGGGAGATACGCAGTATTTT.